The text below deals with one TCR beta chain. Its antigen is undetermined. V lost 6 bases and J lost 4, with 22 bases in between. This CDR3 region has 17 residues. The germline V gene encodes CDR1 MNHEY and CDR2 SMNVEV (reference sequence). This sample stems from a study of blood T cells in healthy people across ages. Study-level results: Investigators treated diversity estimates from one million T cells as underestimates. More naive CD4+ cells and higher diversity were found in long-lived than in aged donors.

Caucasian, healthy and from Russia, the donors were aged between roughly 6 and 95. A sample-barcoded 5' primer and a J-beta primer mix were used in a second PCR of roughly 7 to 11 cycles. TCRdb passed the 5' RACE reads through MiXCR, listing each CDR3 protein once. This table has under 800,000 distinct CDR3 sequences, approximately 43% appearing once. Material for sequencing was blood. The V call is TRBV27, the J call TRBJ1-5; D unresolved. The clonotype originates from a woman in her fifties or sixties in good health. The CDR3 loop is CASRWLTNKLLNQPQHF. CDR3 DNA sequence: TGTGCCAGCAGATGGCTAACCAATAAACTGCTAAATCAGCCCCAGCATTTT.